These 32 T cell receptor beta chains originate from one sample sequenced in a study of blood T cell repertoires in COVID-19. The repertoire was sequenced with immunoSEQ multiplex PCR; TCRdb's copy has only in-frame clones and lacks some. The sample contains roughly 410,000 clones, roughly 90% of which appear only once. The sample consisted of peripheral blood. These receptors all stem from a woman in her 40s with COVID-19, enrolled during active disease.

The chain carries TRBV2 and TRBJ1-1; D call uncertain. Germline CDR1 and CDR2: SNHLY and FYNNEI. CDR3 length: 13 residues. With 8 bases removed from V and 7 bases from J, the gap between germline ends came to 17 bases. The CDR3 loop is CASWRAGNGEAFF. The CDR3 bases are TGTGCCAGCTGGAGGGCCGGCAACGGTGAAGCTTTCTTT.

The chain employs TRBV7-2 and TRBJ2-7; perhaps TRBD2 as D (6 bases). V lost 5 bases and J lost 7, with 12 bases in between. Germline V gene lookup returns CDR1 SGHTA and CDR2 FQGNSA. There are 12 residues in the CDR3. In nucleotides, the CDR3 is TGTGCCAGCAGCCGTTACGGGGGTGAGCAGTACTTC. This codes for CASSRYGGEQYF.

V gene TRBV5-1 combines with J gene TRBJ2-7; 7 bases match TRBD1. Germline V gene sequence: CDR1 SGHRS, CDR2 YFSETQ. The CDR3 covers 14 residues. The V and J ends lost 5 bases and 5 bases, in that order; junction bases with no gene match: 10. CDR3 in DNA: TGCGCCAGCAGAAATCCCTCAACAGGGGACGAGCAGTACTTC. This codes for CASRNPSTGDEQYF.

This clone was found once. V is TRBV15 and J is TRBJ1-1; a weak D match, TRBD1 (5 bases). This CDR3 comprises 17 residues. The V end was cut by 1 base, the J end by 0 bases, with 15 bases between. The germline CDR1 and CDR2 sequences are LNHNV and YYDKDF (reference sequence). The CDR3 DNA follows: TGTGCCACCAGCAGAGGGGGCGTTGCAGCTATGAACACTGAAGCTTTCTTT. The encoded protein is CATSRGGVAAMNTEAFF.

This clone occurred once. Here the CDR3 reads CASSRTNPGDTQYF. The CDR3 coding sequence is TGCGCCAGCAGCCGCACCAATCCGGGAGATACGCAGTATTTT. The gene calls are TRBV4-3 and TRBJ2-3; the D is unclear. Germline assignment: CDR1 LGHNA and CDR2 YSLEER. With 4 bases removed from V and 5 bases from J, the gap between germline ends came to 13 bases. The CDR3 totals 14 residues.

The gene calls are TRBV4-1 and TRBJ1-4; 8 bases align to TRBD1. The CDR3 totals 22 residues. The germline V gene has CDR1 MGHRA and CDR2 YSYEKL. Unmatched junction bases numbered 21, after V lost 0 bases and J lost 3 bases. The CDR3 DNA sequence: TGCGCCAGCAGCCAAGATAGGGTCGACAGGGGCGGCCTTCCAACGGCTAATGAAAAACTGTTTTTT. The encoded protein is CASSQDRVDRGGLPTANEKLFF.

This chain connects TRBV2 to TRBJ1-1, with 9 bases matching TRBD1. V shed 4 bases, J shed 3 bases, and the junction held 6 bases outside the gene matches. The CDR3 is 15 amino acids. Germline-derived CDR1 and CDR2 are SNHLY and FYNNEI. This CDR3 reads CASSGDRVGDTEAFF. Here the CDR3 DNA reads TGTGCCAGCAGTGGGGACAGGGTAGGGGACACTGAAGCTTTCTTT.

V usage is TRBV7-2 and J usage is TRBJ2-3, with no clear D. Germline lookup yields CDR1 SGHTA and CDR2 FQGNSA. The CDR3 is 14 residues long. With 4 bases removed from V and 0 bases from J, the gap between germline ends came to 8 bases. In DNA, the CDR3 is TGTGCCAGCAGCTCCCACATGAGCACAGATACGCAGTATTTT. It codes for CASSSHMSTDTQYF.

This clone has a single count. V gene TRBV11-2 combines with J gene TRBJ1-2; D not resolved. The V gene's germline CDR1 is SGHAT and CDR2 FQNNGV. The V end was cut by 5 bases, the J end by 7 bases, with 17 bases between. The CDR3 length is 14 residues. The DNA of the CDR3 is TGTGCCAGCAGCACGGAGGCCACAGCTTTTGGCTACACCTTC. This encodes CASSTEATAFGYTF.

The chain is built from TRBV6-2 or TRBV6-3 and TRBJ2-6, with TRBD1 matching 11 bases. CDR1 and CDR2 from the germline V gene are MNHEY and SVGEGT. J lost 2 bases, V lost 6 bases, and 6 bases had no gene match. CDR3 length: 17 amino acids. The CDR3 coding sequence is TGTGCCAGCAGCGGGACAGGGGGTCGCCCTGGGGCCAACGTCCTGACTTTC. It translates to CASSGTGGRPGANVLTF.

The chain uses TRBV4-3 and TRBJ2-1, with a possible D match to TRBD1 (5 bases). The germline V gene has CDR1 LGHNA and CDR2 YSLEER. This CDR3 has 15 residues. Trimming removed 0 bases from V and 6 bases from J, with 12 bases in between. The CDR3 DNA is TGCGCCAGCAGCCAAGATAGGGGCGCTTCCAATGAGCAGTTCTTC. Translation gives CASSQDRGASNEQFF.

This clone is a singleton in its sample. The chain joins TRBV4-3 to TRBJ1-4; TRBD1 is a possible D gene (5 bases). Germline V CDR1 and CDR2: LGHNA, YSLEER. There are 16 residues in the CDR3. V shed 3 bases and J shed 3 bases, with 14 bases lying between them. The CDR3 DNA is TGCGCCAGCAGCCAGGGGGGTGGGGGAGCTAATGAAAAACTGTTTTTT. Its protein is CASSQGGGGANEKLFF.

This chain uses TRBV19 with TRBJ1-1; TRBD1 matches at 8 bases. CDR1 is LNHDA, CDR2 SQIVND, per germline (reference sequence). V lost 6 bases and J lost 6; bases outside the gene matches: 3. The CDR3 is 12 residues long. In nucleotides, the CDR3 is TGTGCCAGTAGATCGACAGGGGCTGAAGCTTTCTTT. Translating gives CASRSTGAEAFF.

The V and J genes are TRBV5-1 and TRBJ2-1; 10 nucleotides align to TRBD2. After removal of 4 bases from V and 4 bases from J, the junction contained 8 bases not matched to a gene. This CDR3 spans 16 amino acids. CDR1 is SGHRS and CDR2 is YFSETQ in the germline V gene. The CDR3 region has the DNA TGCGCCAGCAGCCCTAGCGGGGGAGAGTTGTACAATGAGCAGTTCTTC. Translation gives CASSPSGGELYNEQFF.

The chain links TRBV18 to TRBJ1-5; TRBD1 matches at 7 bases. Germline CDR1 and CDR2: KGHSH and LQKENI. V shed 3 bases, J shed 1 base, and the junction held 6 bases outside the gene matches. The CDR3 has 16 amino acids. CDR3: CASSPFTGVSNQPQHF. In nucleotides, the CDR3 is TGTGCCAGCTCACCTTTTACAGGGGTCAGCAATCAGCCCCAGCATTTT.

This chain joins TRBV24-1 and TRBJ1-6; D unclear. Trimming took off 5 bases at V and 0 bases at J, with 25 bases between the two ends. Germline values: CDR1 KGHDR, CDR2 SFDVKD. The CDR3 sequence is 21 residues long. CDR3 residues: CATSVPPPQQLLSSYNSPLHF. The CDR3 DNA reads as TGTGCCACCAGTGTCCCTCCCCCACAGCAACTCTTGAGCTCCTATAATTCACCCCTCCACTTT.

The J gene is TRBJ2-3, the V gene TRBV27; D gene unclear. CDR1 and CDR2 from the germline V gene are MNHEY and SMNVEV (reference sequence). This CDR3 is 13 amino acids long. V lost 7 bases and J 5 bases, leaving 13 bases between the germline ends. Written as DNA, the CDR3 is TGTGCCAGCAACCTACTCCACCGAGATACGCAGTATTTT. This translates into CASNLLHRDTQYF.

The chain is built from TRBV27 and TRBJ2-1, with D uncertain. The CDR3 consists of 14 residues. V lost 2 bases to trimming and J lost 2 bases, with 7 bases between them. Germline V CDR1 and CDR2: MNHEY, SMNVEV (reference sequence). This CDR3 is CASSLRGPYNEQFF. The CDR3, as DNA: TGTGCCAGCAGTTTAAGAGGCCCCTACAATGAGCAGTTCTTC.

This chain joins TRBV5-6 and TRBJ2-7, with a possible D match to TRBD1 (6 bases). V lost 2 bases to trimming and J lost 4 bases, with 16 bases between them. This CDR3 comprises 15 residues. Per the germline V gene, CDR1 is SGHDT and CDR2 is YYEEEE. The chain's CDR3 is CASSFRGTRSYEQYF. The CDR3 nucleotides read TGTGCCAGCAGCTTTAGGGGGACAAGGTCGTACGAGCAGTACTTC.

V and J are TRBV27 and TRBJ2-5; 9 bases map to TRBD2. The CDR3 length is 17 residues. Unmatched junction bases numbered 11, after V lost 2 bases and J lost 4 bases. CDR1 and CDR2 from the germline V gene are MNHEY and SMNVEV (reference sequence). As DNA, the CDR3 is TGTGCCAGCAGTTTAGGGGCGGGAGGGGGTGGGGTAGAGACCCAGTACTTC. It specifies CASSLGAGGGGVETQYF.

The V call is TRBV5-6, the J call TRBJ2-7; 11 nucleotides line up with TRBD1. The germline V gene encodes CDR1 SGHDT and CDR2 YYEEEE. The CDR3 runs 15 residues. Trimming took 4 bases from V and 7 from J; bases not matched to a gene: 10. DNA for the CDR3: TGTGCCAGCAGCGGCCTGGACAGGGGGCCGGAGGAGCAGTACTTC. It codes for CASSGLDRGPEEQYF.

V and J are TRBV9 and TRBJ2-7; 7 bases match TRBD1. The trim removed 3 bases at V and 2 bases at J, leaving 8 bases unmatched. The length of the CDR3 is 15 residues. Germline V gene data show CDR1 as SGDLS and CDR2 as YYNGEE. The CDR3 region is CASSARQGPTYEQYF. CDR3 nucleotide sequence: TGTGCCAGCAGCGCCCGACAGGGCCCAACCTACGAGCAGTACTTC.

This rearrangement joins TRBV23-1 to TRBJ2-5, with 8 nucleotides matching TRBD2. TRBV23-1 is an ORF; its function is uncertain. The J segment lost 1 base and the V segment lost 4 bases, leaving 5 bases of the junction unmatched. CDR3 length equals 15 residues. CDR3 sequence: CASSPLAGPQETQYF. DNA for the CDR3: TGCGCCAGCAGTCCTTTAGCGGGACCCCAAGAGACCCAGTACTTC.

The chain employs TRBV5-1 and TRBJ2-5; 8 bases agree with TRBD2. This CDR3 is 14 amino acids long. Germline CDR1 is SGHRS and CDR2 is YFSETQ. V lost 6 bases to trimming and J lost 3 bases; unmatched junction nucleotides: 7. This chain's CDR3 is CASTELAGKETQYF. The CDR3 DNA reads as TGCGCCAGCACCGAGTTAGCGGGAAAAGAGACCCAGTACTTC.

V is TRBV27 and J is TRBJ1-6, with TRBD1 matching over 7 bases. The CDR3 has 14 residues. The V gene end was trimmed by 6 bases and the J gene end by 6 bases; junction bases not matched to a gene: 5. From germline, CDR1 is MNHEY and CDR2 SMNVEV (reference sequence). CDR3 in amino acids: CASSAGQANSPLHF. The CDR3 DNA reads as TGTGCCAGCAGCGCAGGACAGGCTAATTCACCCCTCCACTTT.

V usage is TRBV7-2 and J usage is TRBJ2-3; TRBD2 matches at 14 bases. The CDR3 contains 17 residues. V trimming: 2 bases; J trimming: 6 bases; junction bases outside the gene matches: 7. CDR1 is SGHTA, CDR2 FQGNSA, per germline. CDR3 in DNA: TGTGCCAGCAGCTTACCGGGACTAGCGGGGGCCCAGGATACGCAGTATTTT. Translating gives CASSLPGLAGAQDTQYF.

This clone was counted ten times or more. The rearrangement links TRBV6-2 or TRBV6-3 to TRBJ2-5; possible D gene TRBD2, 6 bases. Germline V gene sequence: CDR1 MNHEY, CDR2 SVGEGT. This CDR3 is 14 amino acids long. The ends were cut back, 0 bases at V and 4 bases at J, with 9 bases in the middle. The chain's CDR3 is CASSYSQEGETQYF. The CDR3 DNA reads TGTGCCAGCAGTTACTCACAGGAGGGAGAGACCCAGTACTTC.

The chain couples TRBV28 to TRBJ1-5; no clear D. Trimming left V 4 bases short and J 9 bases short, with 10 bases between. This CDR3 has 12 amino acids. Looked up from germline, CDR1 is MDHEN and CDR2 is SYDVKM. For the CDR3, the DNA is TGTGCCAGCAGTTATGCTAAGCGGCCCCAGCATTTT. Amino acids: CASSYAKRPQHF.

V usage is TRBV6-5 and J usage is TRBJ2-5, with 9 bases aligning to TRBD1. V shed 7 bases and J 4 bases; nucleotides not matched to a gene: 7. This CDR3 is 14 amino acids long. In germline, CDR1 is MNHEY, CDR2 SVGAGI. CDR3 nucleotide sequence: TGTGCCAGCACCGACAGGGGGTTGGGAGAGACCCAGTACTTC. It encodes CASTDRGLGETQYF.

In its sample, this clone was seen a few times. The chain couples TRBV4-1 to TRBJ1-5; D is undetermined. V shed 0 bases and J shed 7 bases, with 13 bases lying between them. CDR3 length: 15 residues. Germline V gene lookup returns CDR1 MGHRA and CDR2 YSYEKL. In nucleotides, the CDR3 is TGCGCCAGCAGCCAAGAAATTGGCCTGGAGCAGCCCCAGCATTTT. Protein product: CASSQEIGLEQPQHF.

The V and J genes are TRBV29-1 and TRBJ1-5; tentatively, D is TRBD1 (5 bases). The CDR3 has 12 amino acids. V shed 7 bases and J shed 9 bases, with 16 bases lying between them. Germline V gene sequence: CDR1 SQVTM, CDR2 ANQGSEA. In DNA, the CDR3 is TGCAGCGGCGGGACGCCGGAGGGGCCCCAGCATTTT. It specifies CSGGTPEGPQHF.

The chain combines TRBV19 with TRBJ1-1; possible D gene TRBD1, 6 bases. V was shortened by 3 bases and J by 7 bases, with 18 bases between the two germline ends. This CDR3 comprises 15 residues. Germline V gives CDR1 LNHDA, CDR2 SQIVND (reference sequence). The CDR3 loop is CASSIGGAGGVEAFF. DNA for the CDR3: TGTGCCAGTAGTATCGGGGGCGCGGGGGGCGTTGAAGCTTTCTTT.